This entry describes one T cell receptor (beta chain). The CDR3 extends over 15 amino acids. Trimming took off 1 base at V and 3 bases at J, with 11 bases between the two ends. Germline-derived CDR1 and CDR2 are MGHRA and YSYEKL. Sequenced by immunoSEQ multiplex PCR; TCRdb stores in-frame clones only, minus some. Of some 140,000 clones in the sample, less than 90% were seen once. This entry belongs to a study of control samples from healthy donors and cancer patients. This chain connects TRBV4-1 to TRBJ2-3; perhaps TRBD1 as D (5 bases). The source of this sequence is a woman aged 30 to 39 in good health. The sample consisted of blood. The CDR3 sequence is CASSQGSRGTDTQYF. CDR3 in DNA: TGCGCCAGCAGCCAAGGGAGTAGGGGTACAGATACGCAGTATTTT.